This T cell receptor (beta chain) was identified in a study of shared clonotypes between healthy human individuals. Overall study context: CD4 naive cells filled three plates per donor, CD4 memory three, CD8 naive two and CD8 memory one.

Findings of the study overall: Incomplete sequencing of sorted subsets was indicated by rarefaction despite large depth.

The naive CD8 subset, CD45RO-negative cells positively selected for CCR7, excluded terminally differentiated effector memory CD45RA+ cells. Those who donated were healthy HIV-negative adults, with no recent acute infections or vaccinations reported. In regard to this clone: Its antigen is unidentified.

The table came from immunoSEQ multiplex PCR; TCRdb's copy has only in-frame clones and leaves some out. The sample lists about 580,000 clones, 98% seen once, with 0.3% in the top ten. This TCR came from a man in his thirties or forties in good health. The material sequenced was naive CD8+ T cells sorted from blood.

In DNA form, the CDR3 reads TGTGCCAGCCGTAAGGGTAGCGGGACAACAGATACGCAGTATTTT. Protein sequence: CASRKGSGTTDTQYF. This chain links TRBV9 with TRBJ2-3; TRBD2 agrees at 8 bases. J lost 3 bases, V lost 7 bases, and 10 bases had no gene match. This CDR3 is built from 15 residues. Germline values: CDR1 SGDLS, CDR2 YYNGEE.